One T cell receptor beta chain is described in this entry. Its antigen is currently not known. No base quality information exists; no much larger clone differs at one position. These data are taken from a study of a mutant IDH1 vaccine in newly diagnosed glioma (dated by TCRdb to about 2021). Concerning the study at large: Eight vaccinations were administered to patients in weeks 1, 3, 5, 7, 11, 15, 19 and 23, corresponding to visits V03 through V10. Vaccination began 4-6 weeks after radiotherapy alone, or alongside temozolomide cycles in the chemotherapy-containing groups. Of the 30 or so patients who were treated, around 60% were male and approximately 40% were female, and the mean age was approximately 40 years. Prior to enrollment, standard therapy consisting of radiotherapy alone, temozolomide alone, or radiochemotherapy with temozolomide had been administered to patients, with the combination being received by most patients. Peripheral blood samples were drawn at six visits, namely V03 (baseline), V05, V07, V10, V12 and V13. For exploratory analyses, longitudinal TCRB deep sequencing was carried out in 25 treated patients wherever samples were available. Here is what the overall study found, with its caveats: According to the authors, sample limitations meant that analyses of patient blood samples could not be reproduced. Across multiple MHC alleles, vaccine-induced immune responses were seen in 85% to 95% of patients. No apparent relationship was observed between pseudoprogression and alterations in the top peripheral T cell clonotypes detected by TCRB sequencing. PBMC samples for TCRB deep sequencing were selected based on availability.

The library was prepared using the immunoSEQ multiplex PCR assay. Rearranged TCR beta chain sequences were amplified with the hsTCRB Kit following the manufacturer's protocol. Sequencing of TCRB libraries was carried out on an Illumina MiSeq. The authors' pipeline ran thus. The proprietary platform of the kit vendor was used for demultiplexing, trimming and gene mapping. In its TCRdb copy, this immuneACCESS table keeps in-frame sequences only and misses some clones. Where compared with another copy, unresolved V genes explain less than half of these, and the others have no known cause. V, J and clone size are taken as reported in that table, and D and trimming were inferred from the DNA itself. Here the sample has approximately 10,000 clones; 87% occur a single time. 4.5% to 7.5% of the sample rests with the top ten. The label giving this sample's time point can be read as: week 5, during vaccination. Each vaccine dose, consisting of 300 ug of a 20-mer mutant IDH1 peptide in Montanide, was administered subcutaneously with topical imiquimod. Donors had newly diagnosed WHO grade 3 or 4 IDH1-mutant astrocytomas with loss of nuclear ATRX. The samples were drawn from NOA16, a multicentre, single-arm, open-label phase I trial in Germany that tested a mutant IDH1 peptide vaccine in humans for the first time. Genomic DNA for TCRB sequencing was isolated from EDTA blood with the DNeasy Blood and Tissue Kit.

From the germline V gene, CDR1 is MNHNS and CDR2 is SASEGT. From the cysteine up to the phenylalanine, the CDR3 has a length of 13 residues. The only DNA kept is the CDR3, 39 bases in frame from the first base. The germline ends are 11 bases apart after V is trimmed by 4 bases and J by 5 bases. This receptor was obtained from a woman between 35 and 50 years old with glioma. Some clones in this sample may be carry-over from other donors' samples. Material: PBMCs, obtained from a glioma patient whose treatment included an IDH1 peptide vaccine. The chain couples TRBV6-1 to TRBJ1-2, with no confidently assigned D gene. The base sequence is TGTGCCAGCAGTGGTTCTTTGTGGTATGGCTACACCTTC. Its translation reads: CASSGSLWYGYTF.